The sequence of this T cell receptor (beta chain) was determined in a study of control samples from healthy donors and cancer patients. Only in-frame clones appear in the TCRdb table, and some are missing; sequencing was by immunoSEQ multiplex PCR. Among about 100,000 clones listed, 80% to 90% were seen once. From germline, CDR1 is LNHDA and CDR2 SQIVND (reference sequence). The CDR3 length is 16 residues. Trimming took 5 bases from V and 1 from J; bases not matched to a gene: 10. The clonotype originates from a man aged 30 to 45 in good health. The sample was blood. This chain links TRBV19 with TRBJ2-5; TRBD1 agrees at 7 bases. The DNA of the CDR3 is TGTGCCAGTAGTTTGATCGGACAGGCAACCCAAGAGACCCAGTACTTC. Translation gives CASSLIGQATQETQYF.